The clone carrying this TCR beta chain was seen ten or more times. Its antigen is unidentified. A single record per CDR3 protein comes from TCRdb applying MiXCR to the reads. The table lists more than 140,000 distinct CDR3 sequences, about 6% of them singletons. Germline lookup yields CDR1 SGHVS and CDR2 FNYEAQ. This CDR3 is 13 amino acids long. The V gene lost 3 bases and the J gene lost 8 bases, with 13 bases spanning the gap. The data were taken from a study of T cell repertoires in cytomegalovirus infection. Study summary: Carrying CMV and the relevant HLA type showed in public TCR beta signatures.

Findings and caveats of the study: Cumulative frequency (of public TCR beta family members) identified carriers of CMV plus the relevant HLA. Predominance within the ex vivo response was attributable to HLA-C-restricted CMV-specific TCR beta clonotypes.

Source material: PBMCs. The chain couples TRBV7-6 to TRBJ1-2, with D maybe TRBD1 (6 bases). This TCR was recovered from a human donor in good health (CMV status not recorded). Some clones in this sample may be carry-over from other donors' samples. The CDR3 DNA follows: TGTGCCAGCAGCTTTTTCCCAGGGGAAGGCTACACCTTC. Residues: CASSFFPGEGYTF.